The clone carrying this TCR beta chain was counted once. Its cognate antigen is unknown. This sample was included in a study of siplizumab effects on memory and regulatory T cells. Assays were performed on about 100,000 TCR templates per sample. Sequenced by immunoSEQ multiplex PCR; TCRdb stores in-frame clones only, minus some. The top ten clones hold roughly 1.4% of a sample with fewer than 120,000 clones, just under 95% of them seen once. Overall study findings and caveats: The authors mapped only a minor fraction of alloreactive clones to unstimulated subsets. Roughly 80-95% of proliferating CD4+ or CD8+ clones lacked a naive or memory phenotype that could be assigned. Siplizumab caused a significant drop in alloreactive sequences traceable to unstimulated CD4+ memory cells.

The CDR3 length is 20 residues. Germline trimming cut 0 bases from V and 3 bases from J; bases unmatched to any gene: 14. In germline, CDR1 is LGHNT, CDR2 FRNRAP. This TCR derives from a human donor in good health. The sequencing sample was made of CD4+ T cells sorted from blood. The chain couples TRBV12-5 to TRBJ2-3; 11 bases fit TRBD2. The CDR3 DNA sequence: TGTGCTAGTGGTTTGGTAATAGGGTCGGGTAGCGGGGGGGCTACAGATACGCAGTATTTT. This sequence encodes CASGLVIGSGSGGATDTQYF. The variable domain in full, with the rest retrieved from reference TRBV12-5 and TRBJ2-3, is DARVTQTPRHKVTEMGQEVTMRCQPILGHNTVFWYRQTMMQGLELLAYFRNRAPLDDSGMPKDRFSAEMPDATLATLKIQPSEPRDSAVYFCASGLVIGSGSGGATDTQYFGPGTRLTVL.